The T cell receptor (beta chain) described here comes from a study of radiotherapy plus CTLA-4 blockade in lung cancer. For the study at large: In approximately 17% of patients, objective responses were seen; 31% had disease control.

Assay used: immunoSEQ multiplex PCR; TCRdb lists only in-frame clones, some missing. Counted here are tens of thousands of clones, about 88% occurring once; the ten biggest clones make up 7.8%. Ipilimumab CTLA-4 blockade and focal radiation were given to patients with chemo-refractory metastatic non-small-cell lung cancer. V shed 4 bases and J shed 1 base, with 16 bases lying between them. CDR1 is SGHNT, CDR2 YYREEE, per germline (reference sequence). This CDR3 spans 16 amino acids. V is TRBV5-4 and J is TRBJ2-3; possibly TRBD1 for D (5 bases). The source is a human donor with non-small cell lung cancer whose response to radiotherapy plus ipilimumab could not be evaluated. Sequences were derived from peripheral blood, sampled from a patient treated with radiotherapy plus ipilimumab. The CDR3 reads CASSPGSLVGTDTQYF. CDR3 bases: TGTGCCAGCAGCCCAGGGTCTTTGGTCGGCACAGATACGCAGTATTTT.